This TCR beta chain was identified in a study of early T cells in non-severe SARS-CoV-2 infection. This clonotype was picked up a small number of times. TCRdb reanalysed the 5' RACE reads using MiXCR and keeps one entry per CDR3 protein. The repertoire holds tens of thousands of distinct CDR3 sequences, with 12% to 15% as singletons. The receptor was derived from an adult who was a healthcare worker with PCR-confirmed SARS-CoV-2 infection or an uninfected control (not recorded which). Sequencing was done on a sample of whole blood.

The CDR3 spells CASSGGRSNEQFF. The CDR3 DNA is TGTGCCAGCTCCGGCGGGCGTAGCAATGAGCAGTTCTTC. The chain uses TRBV18 and TRBJ2-1; maybe TRBD2 (5 bases). The germline V and J ends were trimmed by 6 bases and 6 bases, with 12 bases remaining between them. Germline CDR1 KGHSH, CDR2 LQKENI. The CDR3 is 13 residues long.